The subject of this entry is one TCR beta chain. V lost 2 bases, J lost 0 bases, and 13 bases lay in between. This CDR3 comprises 17 residues. The germline V gene has CDR1 PRHDT and CDR2 FYEKMQ (reference sequence). This entry comes from a study of technical replicates of blood from a handful of donors. Profiled with immunoSEQ multiplex PCR; TCRdb holds only in-frame clones, not every one. Counted here are approximately 81,000 clones, 95% occurring once; the ten biggest clones make up about 0.36%. The sample was T cells isolated from PBMCs. V is TRBV13 and J is TRBJ2-2; D is perhaps TRBD2 (6 bases). This TCR derives from a human donor in good health. CDR3 coding DNA: TGTGCCAGCAGCTTAAGGGCGGGACGCGCGAACACCGGGGAGCTGTTTTTT. Amino acid sequence: CASSLRAGRANTGELFF.